This T cell receptor (beta chain) was found in a study of cytomegalovirus exposure and HLA in healthy donors. Study-level points and caveats: Diagnosis of cytomegalovirus status made by the classifier reportedly showed high specificity and sensitivity. Cytomegalovirus-associated status was assigned to 164 TCR beta chains. A few chains tied to CMV proved CMV antigen-specific in vitro.

To note about this clone: What it recognizes is unknown.

This CDR3 contains 13 residues. From germline, CDR1 is MGHRA and CDR2 YSYEKL. The ends were cut back, 1 base at V and 8 bases at J, with 11 bases in the middle. TCRdb's table, derived via immunoSEQ multiplex PCR, lists solely in-frame clones and lacks some. Seen here are 170,000 or so clones, 80% to 85% observed once, and the top ten hold 2.8%. The gene calls are TRBV4-1 and TRBJ1-2; the D is unclear. This receptor was obtained from a young woman in good health and CMV-seropositive. The source material was PBMCs. The CDR3: CASSQGRDGGYTF. In DNA form, the CDR3 reads TGCGCCAGCAGCCAAGGGAGGGATGGAGGCTACACCTTC.